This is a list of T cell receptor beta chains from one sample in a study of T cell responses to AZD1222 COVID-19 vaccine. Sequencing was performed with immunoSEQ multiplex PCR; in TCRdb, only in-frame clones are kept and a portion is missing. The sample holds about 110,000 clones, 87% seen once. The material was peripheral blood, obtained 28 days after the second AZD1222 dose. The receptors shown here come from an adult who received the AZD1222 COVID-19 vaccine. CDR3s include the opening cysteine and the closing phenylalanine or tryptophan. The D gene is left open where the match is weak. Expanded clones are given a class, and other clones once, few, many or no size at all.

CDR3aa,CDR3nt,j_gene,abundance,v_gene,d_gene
CAIRSDRTVPYNSPLHF,TGTGCCATCAGGAGTGACAGGACGGTACCCTATAATTCACCCCTCCACTTT,TRBJ1-6,.,TRBV10-3,.
CASSSLSEQYF,TGTGCCAGCAGCTCCCTCTCGGAGCAGTACTTC,TRBJ2-7,.,TRBV7-9,.
CASSWGRANTEAFF,TGCGCCAGCAGTTGGGGCAGGGCGAACACTGAAGCTTTCTTT,TRBJ1-1,.,TRBV5-1,.
CASRQTHWPDTQYF,TGTGCCAGCAGACAAACCCACTGGCCGGATACGCAGTATTTT,TRBJ2-3,.,TRBV10-3,.
CASSQEGQSAETQYF,TGTGCCAGCAGCCAGGAGGGACAGTCGGCGGAGACCCAGTACTTC,TRBJ2-5,.,TRBV4-2,.
CASGGGGPHEQYF,TGTGCCAGCGGGGGCGGGGGGCCCCACGAGCAGTACTTC,TRBJ2-7,.,TRBV6-4,TRBD2
CASSSLAGAMNTGELFF,TGTGCCAGTAGTTCACTAGCGGGGGCTATGAACACCGGGGAGCTGTTTTTT,TRBJ2-2,.,TRBV19,TRBD2
CASIGTYNSPLHF,TGTGCCAGCATAGGGACGTATAATTCACCCCTCCACTTT,TRBJ1-6,.,TRBV28,.
CSGSLASRNSPLHF,TGCAGCGGCTCCTTGGCATCCCGAAATTCACCCCTCCACTTT,TRBJ1-6,.,TRBV29-1,.
CASSWDLGNSPLHF,TGTGCCAGCAGCTGGGACCTGGGGAATTCACCCCTCCACTTT,TRBJ1-6,.,TRBV7-6,.
CASAPDGDWLSYEQYF,TGTGCCAGCGCCCCCGACGGGGACTGGCTCTCCTACGAGCAGTACTTC,TRBJ2-7,.,TRBV9,.
CASGLGDRGSSYNEQFF,TGTGCTAGTGGTTTGGGCGATCGGGGCAGCTCCTACAATGAGCAGTTCTTC,TRBJ2-1,.,TRBV12-5,.
CASSFRGSTGELFF,TGTGCCAGCAGTTTTAGGGGAAGCACCGGGGAGCTGTTTTTT,TRBJ2-2,.,TRBV9,.
CATSAQSFSTDTQYF,TGTGCCACCAGTGCCCAGAGCTTTAGCACAGATACGCAGTATTTT,TRBJ2-3,.,TRBV24-1,.
CASSSWGNYGYTF,TGTGCCAGCAGTTCGTGGGGCAACTATGGCTACACCTTC,TRBJ1-2,.,TRBV9,.
CASSPTRGRSTDTQYF,TGTGCCAGTAGTCCTACCCGGGGGCGGAGCACAGATACGCAGTATTTT,TRBJ2-3,.,TRBV19,.
CSVLLASSYEQYF,TGCAGCGTTCTTTTGGCAAGCTCCTACGAGCAGTACTTC,TRBJ2-7,.,TRBV29-1,.
CASSAGQNTEAFF,TGCGCCAGCAGCGCGGGACAGAACACTGAAGCTTTCTTT,TRBJ1-1,once,TRBV5-1,.
CASSGLGGTEAFF,TGTGCCAGCAGCGGGCTCGGGGGCACTGAAGCTTTCTTT,TRBJ1-1,.,TRBV11-2,.
CASSLKGNEQFF,TGTGCCAGCAGCCTTAAGGGTAATGAGCAGTTCTTC,TRBJ2-1,.,TRBV7-3,.
CASSLGRLKLFF,TGTGCCAGCAGCCTCGGGAGGCTAAAACTGTTTTTT,TRBJ1-4,.,TRBV14,.
CASGGGQMNSPLHF,TGTGCTAGTGGGGGGGGACAGATGAATTCACCCCTCCACTTT,TRBJ1-6,.,TRBV12-5,TRBD1
CSVDSYGYTF,TGCAGCGTGGATAGCTATGGCTACACCTTC,TRBJ1-2,.,TRBV29-1,.
CASSLEMASRAFF,TGTGCCAGCAGCTTAGAGATGGCCAGTCGAGCTTTCTTT,TRBJ1-1,.,TRBV7-2,.
CASSAGLSGNTIYF,TGTGCCAGCAGCGCGGGACTGTCGGGAAACACCATATATTTT,TRBJ1-3,.,TRBV9,.
CASSPPGGWDEQFF,TGTGCCAGCAGCCCTCCTGGGGGTTGGGATGAGCAGTTCTTC,TRBJ2-1,.,TRBV6-2/TRBV6-3,.
CASGTKPNEKLFF,TGTGCCAGCGGGACAAAACCTAATGAAAAACTGTTTTTT,TRBJ1-4,.,TRBV2,.
CASSLSGPYGYTF,TGTGCCAGCAGCTTGTCAGGCCCCTATGGCTACACCTTC,TRBJ1-2,.,TRBV7-9,.
CASSVLGFGGEAFF,TGTGCCAGCAGCGTTTTGGGGTTCGGTGGTGAAGCTTTCTTT,TRBJ1-1,.,TRBV9,.
CASSLAVNSPLHF,TGTGCCAGCAGCTTAGCGGTTAATTCACCCCTCCACTTT,TRBJ1-6,.,TRBV7-9,.
CASSPGGGLNTEAFF,TGTGCCAGCAGCCCCGGGGGAGGCTTGAACACTGAAGCTTTCTTT,TRBJ1-1,.,TRBV6-5,.
CASSLSRDRGYGGYTF,TGTGCCAGCAGCTTATCGCGGGACAGGGGGTATGGCGGCTACACCTTC,TRBJ1-2,.,TRBV7-2,TRBD1
CASSQDRYEQYF,TGTGCCAGCAGCCAAGACAGGTACGAGCAGTACTTC,TRBJ2-7,.,TRBV3-1/TRBV3-2,.
CASSLADSPYEQYF,TGCGCCAGCAGCTTGGCGGACAGTCCCTACGAGCAGTACTTC,TRBJ2-7,.,TRBV5-1,.
CASSPGQGRAEAFF,TGTGCCAGCAGCCCAGGACAGGGACGGGCTGAAGCTTTCTTT,TRBJ1-1,few,TRBV9,TRBD1
CASSFGQGDYEQYF,TGTGCCAGCAGCTTCGGACAGGGGGATTACGAGCAGTACTTC,TRBJ2-7,.,TRBV11-2,TRBD1
CASSDTFGEQFF,TGTGCCAGCAGCGATACCTTTGGGGAGCAGTTCTTC,TRBJ2-1,.,TRBV27,.